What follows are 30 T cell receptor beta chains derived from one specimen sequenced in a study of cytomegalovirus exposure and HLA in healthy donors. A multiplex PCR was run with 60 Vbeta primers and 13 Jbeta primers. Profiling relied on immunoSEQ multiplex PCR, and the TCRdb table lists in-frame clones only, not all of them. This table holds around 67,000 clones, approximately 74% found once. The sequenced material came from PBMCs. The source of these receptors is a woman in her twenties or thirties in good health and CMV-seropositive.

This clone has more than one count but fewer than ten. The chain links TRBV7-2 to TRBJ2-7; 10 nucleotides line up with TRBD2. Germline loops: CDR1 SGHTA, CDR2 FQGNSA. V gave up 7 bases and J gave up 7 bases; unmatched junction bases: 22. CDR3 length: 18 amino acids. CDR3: CASTIASRPSGRRNEQYF. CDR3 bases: TGTGCCAGCACTATAGCATCTCGCCCTAGCGGGAGAAGAAATGAGCAGTACTTC.

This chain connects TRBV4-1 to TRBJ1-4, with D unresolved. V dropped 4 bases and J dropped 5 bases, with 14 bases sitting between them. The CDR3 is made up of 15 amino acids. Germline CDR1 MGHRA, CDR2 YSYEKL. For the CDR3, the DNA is TGCGCCAGCAGCCCCACCGGGATTTACAATGAAAAACTGTTTTTT. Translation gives CASSPTGIYNEKLFF.

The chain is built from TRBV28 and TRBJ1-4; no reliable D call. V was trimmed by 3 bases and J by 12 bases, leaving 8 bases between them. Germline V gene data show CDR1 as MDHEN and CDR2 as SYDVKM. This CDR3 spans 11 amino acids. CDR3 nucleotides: TGTGCCAGCAGTTTTGTTGGGCAACTGTTTTTT. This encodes CASSFVGQLFF.

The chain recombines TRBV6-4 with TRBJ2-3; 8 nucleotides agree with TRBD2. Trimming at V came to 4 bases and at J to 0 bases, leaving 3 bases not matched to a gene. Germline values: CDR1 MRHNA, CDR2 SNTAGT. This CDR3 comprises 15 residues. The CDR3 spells CASSVASGSTDTQYF. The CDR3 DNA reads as TGTGCCAGCAGTGTAGCTAGCGGGAGCACAGATACGCAGTATTTT.

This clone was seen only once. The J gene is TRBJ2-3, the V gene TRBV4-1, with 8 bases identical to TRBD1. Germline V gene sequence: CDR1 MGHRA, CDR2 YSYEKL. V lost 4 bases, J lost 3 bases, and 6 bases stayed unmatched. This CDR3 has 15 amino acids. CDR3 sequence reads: CASSPRQGITDTQYF. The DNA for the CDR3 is TGCGCCAGCAGCCCTCGACAGGGGATAACAGATACGCAGTATTTT.

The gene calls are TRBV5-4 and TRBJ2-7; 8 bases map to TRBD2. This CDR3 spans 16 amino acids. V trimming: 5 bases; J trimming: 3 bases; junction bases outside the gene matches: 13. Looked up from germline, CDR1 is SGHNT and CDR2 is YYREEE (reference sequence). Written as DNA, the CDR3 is TGTGCCAGCAGTCCCGGGGGGGGCGGGGTTAACTACGAGCAGTACTTC. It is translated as CASSPGGGGVNYEQYF.

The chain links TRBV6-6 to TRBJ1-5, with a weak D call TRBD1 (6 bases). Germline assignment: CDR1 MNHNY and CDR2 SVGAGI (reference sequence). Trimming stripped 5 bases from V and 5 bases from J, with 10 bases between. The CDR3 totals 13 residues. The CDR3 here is CASSRQAHQPQHF. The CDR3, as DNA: TGTGCCAGCAGTCGACAGGCCCATCAGCCCCAGCATTTT.

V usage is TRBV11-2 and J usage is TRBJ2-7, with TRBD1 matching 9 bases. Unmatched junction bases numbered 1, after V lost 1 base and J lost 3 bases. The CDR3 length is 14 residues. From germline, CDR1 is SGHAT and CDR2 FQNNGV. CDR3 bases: TGTGCCAGCAGCTTAGCGGACAGGGGCTACGAGCAGTACTTC. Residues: CASSLADRGYEQYF.

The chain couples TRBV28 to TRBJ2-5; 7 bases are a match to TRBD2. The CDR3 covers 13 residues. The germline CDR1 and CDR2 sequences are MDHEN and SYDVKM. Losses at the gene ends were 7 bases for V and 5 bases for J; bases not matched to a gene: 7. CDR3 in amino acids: CASKSGTLETQYF. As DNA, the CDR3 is TGTGCCAGCAAAAGCGGGACTTTGGAGACCCAGTACTTC.

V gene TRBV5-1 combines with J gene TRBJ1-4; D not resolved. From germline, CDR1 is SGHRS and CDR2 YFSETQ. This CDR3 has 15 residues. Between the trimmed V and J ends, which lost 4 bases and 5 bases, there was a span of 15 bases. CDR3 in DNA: TGCGCCAGCAGCCCCTTGGGAGGGCGGAATGAAAAACTGTTTTTT. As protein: CASSPLGGRNEKLFF. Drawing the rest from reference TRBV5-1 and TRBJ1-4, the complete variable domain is KAGVTQTPRYLIKTRGQQVTLSCSPISGHRSVSWYQQTPGQGLQFLFEYFSETQRNKGNFPGRFSGRQFSNSRSEMNVSTLELGDSALYLCASSPLGGRNEKLFFGSGTQLSVL.

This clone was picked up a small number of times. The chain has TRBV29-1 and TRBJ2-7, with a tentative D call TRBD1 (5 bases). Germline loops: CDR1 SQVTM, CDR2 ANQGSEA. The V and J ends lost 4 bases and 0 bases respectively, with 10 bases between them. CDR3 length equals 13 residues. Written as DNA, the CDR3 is TGCAGCGTTGCCCAGGGAAGCTCCTACGAGCAGTACTTC. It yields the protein CSVAQGSSYEQYF.

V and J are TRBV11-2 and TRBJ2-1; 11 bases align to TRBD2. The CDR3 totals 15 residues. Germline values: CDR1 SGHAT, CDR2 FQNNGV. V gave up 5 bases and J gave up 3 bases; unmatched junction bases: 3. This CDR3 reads CASSRGLAGYNEQFF. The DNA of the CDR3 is TGTGCCAGCAGCCGCGGACTAGCGGGCTACAATGAGCAGTTCTTC.

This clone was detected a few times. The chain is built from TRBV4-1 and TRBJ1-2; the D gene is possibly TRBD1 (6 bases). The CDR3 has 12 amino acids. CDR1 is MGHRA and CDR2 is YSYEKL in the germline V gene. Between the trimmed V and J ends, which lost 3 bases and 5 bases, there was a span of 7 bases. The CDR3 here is CASSHTGYGYTF. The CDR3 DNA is TGCGCCAGCAGCCATACAGGGTATGGCTACACCTTC.

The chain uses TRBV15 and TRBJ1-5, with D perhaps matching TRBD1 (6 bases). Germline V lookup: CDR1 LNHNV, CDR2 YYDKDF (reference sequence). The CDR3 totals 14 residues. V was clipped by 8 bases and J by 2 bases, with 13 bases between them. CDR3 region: CATRVQGGNQPQHF. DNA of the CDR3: TGTGCCACCCGGGTACAGGGAGGCAATCAGCCCCAGCATTTT.

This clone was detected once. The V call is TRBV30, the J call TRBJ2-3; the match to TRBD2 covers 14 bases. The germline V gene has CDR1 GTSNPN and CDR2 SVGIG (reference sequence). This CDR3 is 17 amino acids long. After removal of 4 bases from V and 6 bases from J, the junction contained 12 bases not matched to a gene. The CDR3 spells CAWNPGLAGAYGDTQYF. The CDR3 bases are TGTGCCTGGAACCCGGGACTAGCGGGAGCCTATGGGGATACGCAGTATTTT.

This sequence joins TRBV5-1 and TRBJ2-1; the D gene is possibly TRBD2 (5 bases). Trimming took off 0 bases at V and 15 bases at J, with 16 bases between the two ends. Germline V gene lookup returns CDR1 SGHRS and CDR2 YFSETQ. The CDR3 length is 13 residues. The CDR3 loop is CASSLDGLLSRFF. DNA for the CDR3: TGCGCCAGCAGCTTGGATGGACTCCTATCCAGGTTCTTC.

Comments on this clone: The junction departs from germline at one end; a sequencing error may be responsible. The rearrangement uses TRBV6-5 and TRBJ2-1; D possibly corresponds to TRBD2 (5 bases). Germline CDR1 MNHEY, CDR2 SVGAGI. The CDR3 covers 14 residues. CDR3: CPFMRQAAGNEQFF. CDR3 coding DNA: TGCCCATTTATGCGGCAGGCCGCGGGCAATGAGCAGTTCTTC.

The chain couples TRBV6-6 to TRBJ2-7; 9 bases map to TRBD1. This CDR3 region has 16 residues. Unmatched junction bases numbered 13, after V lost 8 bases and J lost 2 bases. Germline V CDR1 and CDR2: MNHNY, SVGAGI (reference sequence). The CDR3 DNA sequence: TGTGCCAGCTTAACAGGGGGCAGGGGTAATCCCTACGAGCAGTACTTC. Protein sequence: CASLTGGRGNPYEQYF.

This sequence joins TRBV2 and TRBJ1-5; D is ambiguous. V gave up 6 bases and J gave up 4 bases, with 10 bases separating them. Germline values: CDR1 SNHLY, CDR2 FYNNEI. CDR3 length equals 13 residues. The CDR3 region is CASRGDGNQPQHF. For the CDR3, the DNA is TGTGCCAGCAGGGGAGACGGGAATCAGCCCCAGCATTTT.

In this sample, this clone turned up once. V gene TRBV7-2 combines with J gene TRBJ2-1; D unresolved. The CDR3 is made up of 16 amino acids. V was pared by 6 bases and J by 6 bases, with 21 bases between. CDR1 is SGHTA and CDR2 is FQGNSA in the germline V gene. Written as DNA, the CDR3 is TGTGCCAGCAGATTGCCCGGGTTCCCCGGGTCCAATGAGCAGTTCTTC. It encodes CASRLPGFPGSNEQFF.

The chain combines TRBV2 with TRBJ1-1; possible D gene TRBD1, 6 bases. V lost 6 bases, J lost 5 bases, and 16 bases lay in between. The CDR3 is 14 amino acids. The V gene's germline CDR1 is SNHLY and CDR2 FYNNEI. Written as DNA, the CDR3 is TGTGCCAGCAGGTTACCGAGCAGGGGTACTGAAGCTTTCTTT. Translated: CASRLPSRGTEAFF. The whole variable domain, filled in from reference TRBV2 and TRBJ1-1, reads EPEVTQTPSHQVTQMGQEVILRCVPISNHLYFYWYRQILGQKVEFLVSFYNNEISEKSEIFDDQFSVERPDGSNFTLKIRSTKLEDSAMYFCASRLPSRGTEAFFGQGTRLTVV.

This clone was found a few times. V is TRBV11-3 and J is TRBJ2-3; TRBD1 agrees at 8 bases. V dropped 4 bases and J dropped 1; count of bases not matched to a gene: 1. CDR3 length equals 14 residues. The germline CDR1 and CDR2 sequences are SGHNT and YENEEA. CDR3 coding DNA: TGTGCCAGCAGCTCGGGACAGGGCACAGATACGCAGTATTTT. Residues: CASSSGQGTDTQYF. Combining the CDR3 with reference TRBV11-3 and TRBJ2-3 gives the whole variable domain EAGVVQSPRYKIIEKKQPVAFWCNPISGHNTLYWYLQNLGQGPELLIRYENEEAVDDSQLPKDRFSAERLKGVDSTLKIQPAELGDSAVYLCASSSGQGTDTQYFGPGTRLTVL.

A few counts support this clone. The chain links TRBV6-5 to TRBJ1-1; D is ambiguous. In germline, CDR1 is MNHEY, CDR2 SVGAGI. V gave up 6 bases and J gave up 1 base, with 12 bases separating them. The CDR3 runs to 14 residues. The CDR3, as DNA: TGTGCCAGCAGGAGGTGGGAGGGGAACACTGAAGCTTTCTTT. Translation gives CASRRWEGNTEAFF.

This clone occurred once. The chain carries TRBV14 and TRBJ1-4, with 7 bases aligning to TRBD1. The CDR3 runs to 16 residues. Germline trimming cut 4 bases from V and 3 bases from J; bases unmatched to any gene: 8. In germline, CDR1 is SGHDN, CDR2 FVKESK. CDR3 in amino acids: CASSRITGTANEKLFF. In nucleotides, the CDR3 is TGTGCCAGCAGCCGAATTACCGGGACAGCTAATGAAAAACTGTTTTTT.

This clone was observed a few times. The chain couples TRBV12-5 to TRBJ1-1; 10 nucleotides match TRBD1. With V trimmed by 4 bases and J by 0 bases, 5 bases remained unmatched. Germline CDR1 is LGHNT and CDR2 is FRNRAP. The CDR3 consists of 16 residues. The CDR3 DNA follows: TGTGCTAGTGGTTCTTGGACAGGGGGAGTGAACACTGAAGCTTTCTTT. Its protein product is CASGSWTGGVNTEAFF.

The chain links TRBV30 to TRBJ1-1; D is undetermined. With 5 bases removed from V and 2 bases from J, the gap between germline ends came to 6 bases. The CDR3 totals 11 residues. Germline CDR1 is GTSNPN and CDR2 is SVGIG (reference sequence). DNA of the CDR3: TGTGCCTGGGGACTAAACACTGAAGCTTTCTTT. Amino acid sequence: CAWGLNTEAFF.

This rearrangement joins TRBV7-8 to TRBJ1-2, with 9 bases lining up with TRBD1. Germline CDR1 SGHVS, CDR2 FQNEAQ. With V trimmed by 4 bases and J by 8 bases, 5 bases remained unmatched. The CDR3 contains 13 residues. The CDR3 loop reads CASSYTGGYGYTF. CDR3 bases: TGTGCCAGCAGCTATACAGGGGGCTACGGCTACACCTTC. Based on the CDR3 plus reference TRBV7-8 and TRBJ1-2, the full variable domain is GAGVSQSPRYKVAKRGQDVALRCDPISGHVSLFWYQQALGQGPEFLTYFQNEAQLDKSGLPSDRFFAERPEGSVSTLKIQRTQQEDSAVYLCASSYTGGYGYTFGSGTRLTVV.

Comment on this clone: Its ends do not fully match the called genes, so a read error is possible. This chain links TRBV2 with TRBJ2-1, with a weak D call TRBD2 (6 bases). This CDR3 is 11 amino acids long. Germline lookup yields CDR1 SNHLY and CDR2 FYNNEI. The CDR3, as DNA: TGTGCCAGCGAGGGTCGGACGGGAGCCATCTTC. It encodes CASEGRTGAIF.

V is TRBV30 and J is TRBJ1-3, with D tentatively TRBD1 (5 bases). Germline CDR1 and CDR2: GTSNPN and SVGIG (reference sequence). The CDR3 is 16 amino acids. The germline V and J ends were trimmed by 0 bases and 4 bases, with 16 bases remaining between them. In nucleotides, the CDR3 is TGTGCCTGGAGTGTTTCATCCGGCAGGGTCGGAAACACCATATATTTT. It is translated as CAWSVSSGRVGNTIYF.

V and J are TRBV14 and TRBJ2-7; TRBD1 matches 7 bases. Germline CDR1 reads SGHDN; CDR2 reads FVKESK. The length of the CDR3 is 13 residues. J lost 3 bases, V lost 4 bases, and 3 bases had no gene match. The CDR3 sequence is CASSPGQHYEQYF. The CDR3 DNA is TGTGCCAGCAGCCCGGGACAGCACTACGAGCAGTACTTC.